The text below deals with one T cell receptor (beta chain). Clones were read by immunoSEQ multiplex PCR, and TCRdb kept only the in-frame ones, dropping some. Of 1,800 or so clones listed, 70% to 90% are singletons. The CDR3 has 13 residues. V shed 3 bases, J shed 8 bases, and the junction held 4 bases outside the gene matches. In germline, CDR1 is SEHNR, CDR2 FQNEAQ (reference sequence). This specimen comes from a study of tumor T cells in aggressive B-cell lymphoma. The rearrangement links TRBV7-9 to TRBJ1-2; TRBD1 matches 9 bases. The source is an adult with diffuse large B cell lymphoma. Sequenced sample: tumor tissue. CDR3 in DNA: TGTGCCAGCAGCTTGGGACAGGGTGCCGGCTACACCTTC. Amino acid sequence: CASSLGQGAGYTF.